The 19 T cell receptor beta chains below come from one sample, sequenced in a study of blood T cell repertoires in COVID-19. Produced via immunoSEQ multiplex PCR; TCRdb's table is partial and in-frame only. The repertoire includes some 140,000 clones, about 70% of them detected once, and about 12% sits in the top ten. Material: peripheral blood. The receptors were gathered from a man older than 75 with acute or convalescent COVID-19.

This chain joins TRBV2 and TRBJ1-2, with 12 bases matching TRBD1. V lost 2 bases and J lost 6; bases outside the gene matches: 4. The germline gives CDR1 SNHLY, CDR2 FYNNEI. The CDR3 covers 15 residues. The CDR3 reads CASSEKGQGAHGYTF. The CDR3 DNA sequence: TGTGCCAGCAGTGAAAAGGGACAGGGGGCCCATGGCTACACCTTC.

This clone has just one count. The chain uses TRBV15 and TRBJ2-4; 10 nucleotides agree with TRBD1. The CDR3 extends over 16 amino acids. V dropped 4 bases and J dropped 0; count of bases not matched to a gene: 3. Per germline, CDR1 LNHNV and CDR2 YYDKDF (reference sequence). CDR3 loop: CATSNDRGRAKNIQYF. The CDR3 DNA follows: TGTGCCACCAGCAACGACAGGGGGCGAGCCAAAAACATTCAGTACTTC.

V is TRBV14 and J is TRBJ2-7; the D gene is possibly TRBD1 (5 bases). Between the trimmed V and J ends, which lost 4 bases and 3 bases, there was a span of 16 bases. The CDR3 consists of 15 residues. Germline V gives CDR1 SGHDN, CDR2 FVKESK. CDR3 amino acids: CASSPRSNRIYEQYF. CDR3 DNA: TGTGCCAGCAGCCCCCGGTCCAACAGGATCTACGAGCAGTACTTC.

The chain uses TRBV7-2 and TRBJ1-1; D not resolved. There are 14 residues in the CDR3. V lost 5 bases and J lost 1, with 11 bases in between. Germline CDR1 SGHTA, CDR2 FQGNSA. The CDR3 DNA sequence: TGTGCCAGCAGCATTTCCGGTAAGAACACTGAAGCTTTCTTT. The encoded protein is CASSISGKNTEAFF.

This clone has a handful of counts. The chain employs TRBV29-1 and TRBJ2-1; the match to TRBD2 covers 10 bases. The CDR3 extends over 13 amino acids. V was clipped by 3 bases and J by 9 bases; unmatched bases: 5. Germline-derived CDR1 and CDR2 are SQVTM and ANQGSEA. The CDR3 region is CSVESGGAREQFF. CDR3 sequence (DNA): TGCAGCGTTGAGAGCGGGGGGGCCCGTGAGCAGTTCTTC.

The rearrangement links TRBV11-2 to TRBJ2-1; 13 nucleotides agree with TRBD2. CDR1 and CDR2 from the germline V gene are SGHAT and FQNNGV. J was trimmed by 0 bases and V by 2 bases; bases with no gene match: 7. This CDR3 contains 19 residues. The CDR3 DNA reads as TGTGCCAGCAGCTTAAGACTAGCGGGGGGTTCGAGCTCCTACAATGAGCAGTTCTTC. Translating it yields CASSLRLAGGSSSYNEQFF.

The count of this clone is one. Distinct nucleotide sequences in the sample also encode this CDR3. The CDR3 reads CASSFSGNTEAFF. The DNA of the CDR3 is TGTGCCAGCAGCTTCTCAGGAAACACTGAAGCTTTCTTT. The rearrangement joins TRBV7-3 to TRBJ1-1; D ambiguous. This CDR3 is built from 13 residues. Germline V gene lookup returns CDR1 SGHTA and CDR2 FQGTGA. V was clipped by 3 bases and J by 2 bases, with 7 bases between them.

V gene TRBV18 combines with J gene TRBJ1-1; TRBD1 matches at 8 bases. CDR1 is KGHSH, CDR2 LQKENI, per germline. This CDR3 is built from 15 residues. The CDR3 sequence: CASLTTGQGDTEAFF. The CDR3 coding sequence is TGTGCGTCGCTCACCACCGGACAGGGCGACACTGAAGCTTTCTTT. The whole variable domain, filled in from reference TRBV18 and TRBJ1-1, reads NAGVMQNPRHLVRRRGQEARLRCSPMKGHSHVYWYRQLPEEGLKFMVYLQKENIIDESGMPKERFSAEFPKEGPSILRIQQVVRGDSAAYFCASLTTGQGDTEAFFGQGTRLTVV.

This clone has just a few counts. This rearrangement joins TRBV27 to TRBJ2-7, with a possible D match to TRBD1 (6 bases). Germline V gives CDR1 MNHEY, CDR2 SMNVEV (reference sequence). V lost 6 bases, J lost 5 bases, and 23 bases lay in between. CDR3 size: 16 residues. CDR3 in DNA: TGTGCCAGCAGACACCGCCGCACAGGGAACAGGAACGAGCAGTACTTC. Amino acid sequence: CASRHRRTGNRNEQYF.

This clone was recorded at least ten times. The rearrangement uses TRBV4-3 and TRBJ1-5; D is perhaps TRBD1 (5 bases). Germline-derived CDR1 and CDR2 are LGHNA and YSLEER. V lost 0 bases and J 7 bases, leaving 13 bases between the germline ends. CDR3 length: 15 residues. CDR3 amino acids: CASSQEAAGSQPQHF. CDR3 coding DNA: TGCGCCAGCAGCCAAGAGGCCGCAGGGTCCCAGCCCCAGCATTTT.

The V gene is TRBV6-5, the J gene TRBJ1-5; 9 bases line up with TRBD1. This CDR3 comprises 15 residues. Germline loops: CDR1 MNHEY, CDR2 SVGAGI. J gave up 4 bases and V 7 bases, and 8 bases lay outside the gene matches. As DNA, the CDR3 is TGTGCCAGCATCCCCGGGACAGGGCGTAATCAGCCCCAGCATTTT. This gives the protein CASIPGTGRNQPQHF.

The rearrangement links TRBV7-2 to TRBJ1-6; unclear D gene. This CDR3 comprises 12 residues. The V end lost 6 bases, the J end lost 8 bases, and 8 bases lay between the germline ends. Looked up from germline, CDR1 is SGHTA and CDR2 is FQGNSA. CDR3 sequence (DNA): TGTGCCAGCAGTCAGTATGATTCACCCCTCCACTTT. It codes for CASSQYDSPLHF.

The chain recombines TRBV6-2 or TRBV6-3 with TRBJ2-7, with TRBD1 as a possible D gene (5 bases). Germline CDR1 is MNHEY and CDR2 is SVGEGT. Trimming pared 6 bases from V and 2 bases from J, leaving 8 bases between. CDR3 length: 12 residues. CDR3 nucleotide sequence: TGTGCCAGCAGCGAACAGGCCTACGAGCAGTACTTC. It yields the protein CASSEQAYEQYF.

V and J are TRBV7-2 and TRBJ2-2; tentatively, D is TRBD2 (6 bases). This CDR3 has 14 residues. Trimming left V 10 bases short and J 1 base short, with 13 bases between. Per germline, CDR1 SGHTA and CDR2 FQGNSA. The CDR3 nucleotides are TGTGCCACCTCGGGGGTTATGAACACCGGGGAGCTGTTTTTT. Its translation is CATSGVMNTGELFF.

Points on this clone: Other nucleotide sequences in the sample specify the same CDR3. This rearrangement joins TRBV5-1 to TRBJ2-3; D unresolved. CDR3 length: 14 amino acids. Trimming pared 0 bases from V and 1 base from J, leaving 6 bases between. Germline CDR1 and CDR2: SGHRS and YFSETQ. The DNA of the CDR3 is TGCGCCAGCAGCTTGGCGGGTGGCACAGATACGCAGTATTTT. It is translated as CASSLAGGTDTQYF.

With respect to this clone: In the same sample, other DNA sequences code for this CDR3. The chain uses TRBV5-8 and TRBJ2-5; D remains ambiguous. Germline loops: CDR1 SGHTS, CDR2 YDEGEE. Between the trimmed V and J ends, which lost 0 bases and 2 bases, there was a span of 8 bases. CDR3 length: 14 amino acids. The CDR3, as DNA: TGTGCCAGCAGCTTGGGCGGAGAGCAAGAGACCCAGTACTTC. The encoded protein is CASSLGGEQETQYF.

The CDR3, as DNA: TGTGCCAGCAGCTCCGTGCAGGGGAAGACACCCCTCCACTTT. This codes for CASSSVQGKTPLHF. This rearrangement joins TRBV11-2 to TRBJ1-6; D possibly corresponds to TRBD1 (6 bases). The germline gives CDR1 SGHAT, CDR2 FQNNGV. This CDR3 spans 14 amino acids. Deletions cut 4 bases from V and 11 bases from J, with 15 bases between.

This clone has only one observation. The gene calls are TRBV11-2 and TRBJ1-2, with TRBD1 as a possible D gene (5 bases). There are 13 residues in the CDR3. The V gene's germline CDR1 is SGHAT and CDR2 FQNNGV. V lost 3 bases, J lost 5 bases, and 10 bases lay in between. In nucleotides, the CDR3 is TGTGCCAGCAGCTTCGGGACTTATTATGGCTACACCTTC. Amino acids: CASSFGTYYGYTF.

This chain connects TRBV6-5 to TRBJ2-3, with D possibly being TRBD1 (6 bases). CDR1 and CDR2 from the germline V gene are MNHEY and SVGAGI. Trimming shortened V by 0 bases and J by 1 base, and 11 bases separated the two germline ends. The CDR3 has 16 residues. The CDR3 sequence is CASSYSYGGRTDTQYF. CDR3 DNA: TGTGCCAGCAGTTACTCGTATGGGGGCCGCACAGATACGCAGTATTTT.